The entry below gives a single T cell receptor (beta chain) sequence along with its context. Its antigen is currently not known. The input lacks base qualities; no much larger clone sits a single base away. This sample was included in a study of Ad26.COV2.S vaccination and SARS-CoV-2 variants (dated by TCRdb to about 2021). Context from the whole study: Vaccine-arm donors came from COV1001, a multicentre, randomized, double-blind, placebo-controlled phase I-IIa trial of Ad26.COV2.S in healthy adults. Trial participants were randomized into five groups of five, in which low-dose or high-dose Ad26.COV2.S was given once or twice, or placebo was given on both occasions. TCRbeta repertoire sequencing was used to assess the specificity and breadth of SARS-CoV-2-reactive T cell receptors after Ad26.COV2.S vaccination. Ad26.COV2.S was given intramuscularly at 5x10^10 or 1x10^11 viral particles, as a single shot or as two shots 56 days apart. Investigators remained blinded to trial group allocation during experiments and outcome assessment. The TCR-sequenced set comprised around 32 samples: some 20 Ad26.COV2.S vaccine recipients, 5 placebo recipients and 8 SARS-CoV-2 convalescent individuals. Overall study results and their limits: Spike-specific TCR breadth was higher in Ad26.COV2.S recipients than in placebo recipients (P = 0.0014). The study was not powered for comparison of responses between vaccine doses or regimens. According to the authors, total T cell responses may have been underestimated by the TCR breadth and depth analyses. Substantial breadth of spike-specific CD8+ and CD4+ T cell responses was reported after vaccination. Vaccine and placebo recipients had similar non-spike TCR breadth, a finding consistent with the vaccine containing only spike.

The CDR3 covers 13 residues, taking in both the cysteine and the phenylalanine. Of the read, only the CDR3 DNA is kept; its 39 bases are in frame from base 1. V was cut back by 6 bases and J by 2 bases, leaving a gap of 10 bases between them. The immunoSEQ Assay was the method used to sequence TCRbeta CDR3 regions. After extraction, genomic DNA underwent amplification by bias-controlled multiplex PCR, followed by high-throughput sequencing. The paper's data handling went like this. To quantify the absolute abundance of each unique TCRbeta CDR3 region, sequences were collapsed and filtered. Usable DNA was measured by amplifying reference genes present in all nucleated cells, and TCRbeta template counts were normalized to that usable DNA to estimate T cell fraction. Repertoire TCRs were annotated as SARS-CoV-2-specific by exact matching of V gene, CDR3 amino acid sequence and J gene to a known reactive TCR set. The reference SARS-CoV-2 TCR set was derived from MIRA and filtered for enrichment in COVID-19-positive ImmuneCODE repertoires, a step that removed public or cross-reactive TCRs. Using the MIRA antigens, annotated TCRs were further analysed by specific ORF or by position within an ORF. Breadth was defined as the number of annotated unique rearrangements divided by the total number of unique productive rearrangements, and depth was defined as the summed frequency of the annotated unique rearrangements. TCR breadth was compared between groups using two-sided Wilcoxon rank-sum tests. The immuneACCESS repertoire file appears here via TCRdb, limited to in-frame rearrangements. These files lack a portion of the clones; in checked studies, under half of the deficit traces to unresolved V genes, and the cause of the others is not known. Clonal size and the V and J genes are those of that table, whereas D and trimming came from the DNA. Present in this sample are about 680,000 clones, 89% of which were seen just once. Of the sample, around 1.5% is held by the ten largest clones.

Taken with the paper, the label for treatment or condition translates to: about 20 received Ad26.COV2.S at low or high dose, single or two shots; roughly five received placebo; per-sample allocation not given. Repertoires of vaccine and placebo recipients were sequenced from samples collected on day 63 after the first injection. Between 29 July and 7 August 2020, Cohort 1b enrolled approximately 26 adults aged 18-55 years at one site in Boston, USA. As a vaccine, Ad26.COV2.S was a replication-incompetent adenovirus type 26 vector that expressed a prefusion-stabilized SARS-CoV-2 spike protein derived from the original Wuhan strain.

Sequenced here: peripheral blood, sampled in a trial of Ad26.COV2.S vaccine versus placebo. This sequence uses TRBV12-3 or TRBV12-4 and TRBJ1-1, with no reliable assignment of the D segment. The receptor comes from a person aged 18-65 years who received the Ad26.COV2.S COVID-19 vaccine or a placebo. The DNA is as follows: TGTGCCAGCAGGCCAATTGGCAACACTGAAGCTTTCTTT. Translated, this is CASRPIGNTEAFF.